Listed below are T cell receptor beta chains from one sample, sequenced in a study of T cell responses to AZD1222 COVID-19 vaccine. The assay was immunoSEQ multiplex PCR, and TCRdb's table has in-frame clones only and misses some. The sample includes roughly 180,000 clones, about nine tenths of them seen just once. The sequenced sample was peripheral blood, obtained 28 days after the second AZD1222 dose. Source of these receptors: an adult who received the AZD1222 COVID-19 vaccine. The CDR3 runs from the conserved cysteine through the conserved F or W. The D gene is left open where the match is weak. Not all rows give a size; the values are once, few, many and, for expanded clones, a class.

clone size	V gene	D gene	J gene	CDR3 protein	CDR3 DNA
NA	TRBV27	NA	TRBJ1-2	CASSFQINYGYTF	TGTGCCAGCAGTTTTCAGATAAACTATGGCTACACCTTC
NA	TRBV6-1	NA	TRBJ2-5	CASSEAPESRRLETQYF	TGTGCCAGCAGTGAAGCTCCCGAATCACGGCGACTGGAGACCCAGTACTTC
NA	TRBV18	NA	TRBJ1-2	CASSPPGQNYGYTF	TGTGCCAGCTCACCACCGGGGCAGAACTATGGCTACACCTTC
NA	TRBV4-2	TRBD2	TRBJ2-1	CASSRTWGGSYNEQFF	TGTGCCAGCAGCCGGACTTGGGGGGGCTCCTACAATGAGCAGTTCTTC
NA	TRBV5-1	TRBD2	TRBJ2-1	CASKASGRAGSYNEQFF	TGCGCCAGCAAGGCTAGCGGGAGGGCAGGTTCCTACAATGAGCAGTTCTTC
once	TRBV15	TRBD1	TRBJ1-5	CATSRSPGQGFYSNQPQHF	TGTGCCACCAGCAGATCCCCGGGACAGGGGTTTTATAGCAATCAGCCCCAGCATTTT
NA	TRBV4-2	NA	TRBJ1-2	CASSPGNSAEYGYTF	TGTGCCAGCAGCCCAGGGAATTCTGCGGAGTATGGCTACACCTTC
NA	TRBV7-9	NA	TRBJ1-2	CASSFVRAHYGYTF	TGTGCCAGCAGCTTCGTGAGAGCCCACTATGGCTACACCTTC
NA	TRBV7-9	NA	TRBJ1-5	CASSSLDSRPQHF	TGTGCCAGCAGCTCCCTGGACAGCCGGCCCCAGCATTTT
NA	TRBV5-4	TRBD2	TRBJ2-1	CASSLIALAGTYNEQFF	TGTGCCAGCAGCTTGATTGCCCTAGCGGGAACCTACAATGAGCAGTTCTTC
NA	TRBV6-1	TRBD1	TRBJ2-7	CASSEGQRLLYEQYF	TGTGCCAGCAGTGAGGGACAGCGGCTACTCTACGAGCAGTACTTC
NA	TRBV18	TRBD2	TRBJ2-1	CASSPFGTSGRVPIF	TGTGCCAGCTCACCATTTGGGACTAGCGGGAGGGTCCCGATCTTC
NA	TRBV5-1	NA	TRBJ1-2	CASSLSRNYGYTF	TGCGCCAGCAGCTTAAGCAGGAACTATGGCTACACCTTC
NA	TRBV4-1	TRBD2	TRBJ2-7	CASSQGAASGRAREQYF	TGCGCCAGCAGCCAAGGGGCCGCCAGCGGGAGGGCCAGGGAGCAGTACTTC
NA	TRBV2	NA	TRBJ2-2	CASSRTALAELFF	TGTGCCAGCAGTCGGACTGCTTTGGCGGAGCTGTTTTTT
NA	TRBV5-1	TRBD2	TRBJ2-3	CASSWGVRGLAGASSTDTQYF	TGCGCCAGCAGCTGGGGGGTGAGGGGACTAGCGGGGGCCTCTAGCACAGATACGCAGTATTTT
NA	TRBV2	NA	TRBJ1-1	CASRIEKLRAGTEAFF	TGTGCCAGCAGAATTGAAAAGTTAAGAGCAGGTACTGAAGCTTTCTTT
NA	TRBV7-9	NA	TRBJ2-6	CASSLTASSGANVLTF	TGTGCCAGCAGCTTAACAGCCAGCTCTGGGGCCAACGTCCTGACTTTC
NA	TRBV7-6	NA	TRBJ1-5	CASSLFGGQLQPQHF	TGTGCCAGCAGCTTATTTGGGGGGCAGCTTCAGCCCCAGCATTTT
NA	TRBV4-1	NA	TRBJ2-5	CASSQDALTEYQETQYF	TGCGCCAGCAGCCAAGATGCTCTCACCGAGTACCAAGAGACCCAGTACTTC
NA	TRBV5-4	TRBD1	TRBJ2-1	CASSLTGGIYNEQFF	TGTGCCAGCAGCCTGACAGGGGGCATCTACAATGAGCAGTTCTTC
NA	TRBV6-2/TRBV6-3	NA	TRBJ2-5	CASRPLGETQYF	TGTGCCAGCAGGCCTCTGGGGGAGACCCAGTACTTC
NA	TRBV27	NA	TRBJ1-2	CASSLRGGNYGYTF	TGTGCCAGCAGTTTAAGGGGGGGAAACTATGGCTACACCTTC
NA	TRBV30	TRBD1	TRBJ1-2	CAWSQGANYGYTF	TGTGCCTGGAGTCAGGGGGCAAACTATGGCTACACCTTC
NA	TRBV12-3/TRBV12-4	NA	TRBJ2-7	CASSLYDGGEQYF	TGTGCCAGCAGTTTATACGACGGGGGAGAGCAGTACTTC
NA	TRBV10-1	TRBD2	TRBJ2-3	CASSVAGSRGDTQYF	TGCGCCAGCAGTGTAGCGGGAAGCAGAGGCGATACGCAGTATTTT